Sequencing of this T cell receptor beta chain was carried out in a study of identical twins (TCRdb year 2016). At the level of the whole study: The study deep-sequenced TCR alpha and beta repertoires from monozygotic twins, unrelated adults of various ages and cord blood to test whether fetal clonotypes persist. To rule out contamination, the twin experiments were replicated at different times with different library preparation protocols.

Only healthy Caucasian donors were included. The twin cohort consisted of three pairs of female monozygotic twins, all aged roughly 18 to 30 years. Positive isolation kits from Invitrogen were used to isolate CD4+ and CD8+ T cell populations. Including cysteine and phenylalanine, the CDR3 has 8 amino acids. Just CDR3 DNA is preserved here, 24 bases in frame from base 1. CDR1 and CDR2 are drawn from the germline V gene (reference sequence): DFQATT, SNEGSKA. V is pared back by 6 bases and J by 12 bases, with 6 bases lying between the germline termini. The method behind the library was 5' RACE. The reads were generated on an Illumina HiSeq 2000. Template switching introduced a universal primer binding site; the final cDNA contained a unique molecular identifier, enabling accurate counting of TCR cDNA molecules. Specific primers in the conserved constant-segment region were used to synthesize first-strand cDNA for TCR alpha and beta chains. To control for contamination, every cDNA library carried two barcodes: a SMART-Mk sample barcode plus Illumina barcodes. Two successive PCR steps introduced TruSeq adapter sequences along with Illumina sample barcodes. The TCR alpha and beta cDNA libraries were sequenced on the Illumina HiSeq platform using custom primers. Regarding the original processing steps: MiGEC processed the raw reads to extract unique molecular identifiers, while MiXCR was used to determine the CDR3 positions. For each individual, recombination models were inferred using an EM algorithm with the repgenHMM and IGoR tools. The analysis of shared clonotypes was done with the tcR package in R, with sharing normalized by the product of cloneset sizes. To study raw recombination without the effects of thymic and clonal selection, out-of-frame nonproductive sequences were analyzed. The raw public data were reprocessed by TCRdb itself: fastp quality trimming at Q25, MiXCR clonotype calling, in-frame beta chains only. Entries are consolidated by CDR3 protein sequence, retaining the most common genes and DNA. TCRdb assigned the V and J calls; the authors' analysis was not used. The sample yields fewer than 500,000 distinct CDR3 sequences; 14% were counted once. The ten largest clones add up to approximately 0.98% of the sample.

General conclusions and limits of the study: Because the same donors could not be followed over many years, the conclusions depended on cross-sectional statistical analysis. Excess twin sharing in beta out-of-frame sequences was weaker because fewer shared sequences lowered the signal-to-noise ratio. Fewer insertions were carried by abundant cord blood beta clonotypes, a similar but weaker trend appeared in young adult naive repertoires, and no such trend appeared in memory repertoires. Compared with coincidental sharing between unrelated individuals, out-of-frame TCR alpha sequences shared between twins had an excess of sequences with low generation probability. Out-of-frame TCR alpha sharing in monozygotic twins was systematically underestimated by recombination models, whereas sharing between unrelated individuals was in agreement with the recombination models. Zero-insertion analyses could be partly confounded by invariant T cells such as MAIT and iNKT, although diverse VJ usage argued against such confounding for most clonotypes.

Details on this clonotype: The antigen it binds to is not known. Per-base quality was not reported, and no clone a single base away is much larger than it.

In addition, the sample was reused for a study of yellow fever vaccine responses in identical twins. Reported in the second study: According to the authors, in identical twins the way T cells responded to vaccination appeared partly convergent and partly personalized. In the study, vaccine-responding T cell clones were precisely tracked in identical twins.

What was sequenced was CD4+ T cells sorted from blood. This clonotype originated in a woman under 30 in good health. This sequence uses TRBV20-1 and TRBJ2-1; a weak D assignment points to TRBD1 (5 bases agree). The CDR3 sequence is CSATGQFF. In nucleotide form, the sequence is TGCAGTGCCACAGGGCAGTTCTTC.